The 25 T cell receptor beta chains in this list originate from one sample, sequenced in a study of blood T cell repertoires in COVID-19 (dated by TCRdb to about 2020). The receptor library was made with the immunoSEQ multiplex PCR assay. The immuneACCESS repertoire file appears here via TCRdb, limited to in-frame rearrangements. These files lack a portion of the clones; in checked studies, under half of the deficit traces to unresolved V genes, and the cause of the others is not known. The sample profile shows 65,000 to 90,000 clones; about nine tenths of them were found once. The ten biggest clones cover under 13% of the sample. Sequencing input: peripheral blood. The receptor set was obtained from a woman aged 18-30 years with acute or convalescent COVID-19.

The chain has TRBV7-8 and TRBJ2-3; D is ambiguous. The germline V gene encodes CDR1 SGHVS and CDR2 FQNEAQ. The CDR3 covers 13 residues. Trimming cost V 5 bases and J 2 bases, with 8 bases left between them. The DNA for the CDR3 is TGTGCCAGCAGCCCGAGTACCACAGATACGCAGTATTTT. Its translation: CASSPSTTDTQYF.

The chain uses TRBV7-9 and TRBJ2-1, with D maybe TRBD2 (7 bases). Between the trimmed V and J ends, which lost 4 bases and 6 bases, there was a span of 16 bases. Germline CDR1 and CDR2: SEHNR and FQNEAQ (reference sequence). The CDR3 has 15 residues. CDR3 amino acids: CASSSGPGEGNEQFF. CDR3 nucleotides: TGTGCCAGCAGCTCCGGGCCAGGGGAGGGCAATGAGCAGTTCTTC.

V usage is TRBV5-1 and J usage is TRBJ2-7, with a tentative D call TRBD1 (6 bases). Trimming cost V 4 bases and J 3 bases, with 14 bases left between them. The CDR3 consists of 14 residues. The germline CDR1 and CDR2 sequences are SGHRS and YFSETQ. For the CDR3, the DNA is TGCGCCAGCAGCACCGCCAGGGACAACTACGAGCAGTACTTC. It translates to CASSTARDNYEQYF.

The chain joins TRBV11-2 to TRBJ2-5, with 7 bases lining up with TRBD2. The CDR3 totals 15 residues. Germline V gives CDR1 SGHAT, CDR2 FQNNGV. V shed 5 bases, J shed 3 bases, and the junction held 9 bases outside the gene matches. The CDR3 here is CASSNRGDEKETQYF. The CDR3 DNA follows: TGTGCCAGCAGCAACCGGGGGGATGAGAAAGAGACCCAGTACTTC.

J is TRBJ2-1 and V is TRBV5-4, with TRBD2 matching over 8 bases. With 5 bases clipped from V and 5 bases from J, the junction kept 9 bases outside the gene matches. CDR1 SGHNT and CDR2 YYREEE come from the germline V gene (reference sequence). This CDR3 is built from 15 residues. CDR3 residues: CASRAASGYNNEQFF. As DNA, the CDR3 is TGTGCCAGCAGGGCTGCTAGCGGGTACAACAATGAGCAGTTCTTC. Full variable domain (rest looked up from reference TRBV5-4 and TRBJ2-1): ETGVTQSPTHLIKTRGQQVTLRCSSQSGHNTVSWYQQALGQGPQFIFQYYREEENGRGNFPPRFSGLQFPNYSSELNVNALELDDSALYLCASRAASGYNNEQFFGPGTRLTVL.

The gene calls are TRBV19 and TRBJ1-2; no firm D call. This CDR3 is built from 12 residues. Germline values: CDR1 LNHDA, CDR2 SQIVND (reference sequence). CDR3 loop: CAPNSVNYGYTF. CDR3 bases: TGTGCTCCCAACAGTGTTAACTATGGCTACACCTTC.

This clone was recorded only once. The chain uses TRBV4-3 and TRBJ1-2, with 7 nucleotides matching TRBD1. With 5 bases clipped from V and 4 bases from J, the junction kept 10 bases outside the gene matches. Germline-derived CDR1 and CDR2 are LGHNA and YSLEER. The CDR3 covers 15 residues. CDR3 sequence reads: CASSSFTGAAYGYTF. CDR3 DNA sequence: TGCGCCAGCAGCTCCTTTACAGGGGCAGCCTATGGCTACACCTTC.

This clone is deemed medium-sized. This chain joins TRBV18 and TRBJ2-5, with D possibly being TRBD1 (5 bases). Germline V gives CDR1 KGHSH, CDR2 LQKENI. The CDR3 runs 15 residues. Trimming took off 2 bases at V and 0 bases at J, with 10 bases between the two ends. Here the CDR3 reads CASSPTQANQETQYF. The CDR3 bases are TGTGCCAGCTCACCAACACAGGCCAACCAAGAGACCCAGTACTTC. The whole variable domain, filled in from reference TRBV18 and TRBJ2-5, reads NAGVMQNPRHLVRRRGQEARLRCSPMKGHSHVYWYRQLPEEGLKFMVYLQKENIIDESGMPKERFSAEFPKEGPSILRIQQVVRGDSAAYFCASSPTQANQETQYFGPGTRLLVL.

This sequence joins TRBV19 and TRBJ2-7; 10 bases line up with TRBD1. The CDR3 is 15 amino acids. Germline lookup yields CDR1 LNHDA and CDR2 SQIVND (reference sequence). Trimming took 5 bases from V and 2 from J; bases not matched to a gene: 6. The CDR3 spells CASSEPGTGAYEQYF. CDR3 nucleotide sequence: TGTGCCAGTAGTGAACCCGGGACAGGGGCCTACGAGCAGTACTTC.

The V gene is TRBV5-1, the J gene TRBJ2-3; 8 nucleotides align to TRBD2. V was pared by 6 bases and J by 6 bases, with 9 bases of the junction left unmatched. This CDR3 region has 14 residues. Germline V lookup: CDR1 SGHRS, CDR2 YFSETQ. The CDR3 DNA reads TGCGCCAGCACCTCAGGACTAGCTATTGATACGCAGTATTTT. It yields the protein CASTSGLAIDTQYF.

CDR3 nucleotides: TGTGCCAGCAGCCAAGAGGACAGGGGCCCCTACGAGCAGTACTTC. It is translated as CASSQEDRGPYEQYF. J is TRBJ2-7 and V is TRBV4-2, with TRBD1 identical over 9 bases. This CDR3 comprises 15 residues. Trimming took 0 bases from V and 2 from J; bases not matched to a gene: 2. Germline V gene lookup returns CDR1 LGHNA and CDR2 YNFKEQ.

This chain joins TRBV30 and TRBJ1-2; D is perhaps TRBD1 (5 bases). CDR1 and CDR2 from the germline V gene are GTSNPN and SVGIG (reference sequence). Trimming pared 0 bases from V and 4 bases from J, leaving 12 bases between. The CDR3 is 14 amino acids. This chain's CDR3 is CAWSVLGLGYGYTF. DNA of the CDR3: TGTGCCTGGAGTGTTTTGGGACTTGGCTATGGCTACACCTTC.

This clone showed up just once. The rearrangement links TRBV5-3 to TRBJ1-2; 8 bases match TRBD1. TRBV5-3 is sorted into the ORF group, with uncertain function. The junction had 2 bases not matched to a gene; V was cut back by 2 bases and J by 2 bases. The CDR3 runs to 14 residues. The chain's CDR3 is CARSFQGANYGYTF. The CDR3 bases are TGTGCCAGAAGCTTTCAGGGGGCCAACTATGGCTACACCTTC.

V gene TRBV27 combines with J gene TRBJ2-3; 8 positions agree with TRBD2. CDR1 and CDR2 (germline): MNHEY, SMNVEV (reference sequence). The CDR3 is 16 amino acids. V dropped 5 bases and J dropped 4; count of bases not matched to a gene: 11. The CDR3 DNA is TGTGCCAGCAGTCCTCTCCCGGGACTAGTTCCAGATACGCAGTATTTT. Protein product: CASSPLPGLVPDTQYF.

V and J are TRBV4-3 and TRBJ2-3; possible D gene TRBD2, 5 bases. This CDR3 contains 17 residues. V was shortened by 0 bases and J by 0 bases, with 13 bases between the two germline ends. The germline CDR1 and CDR2 sequences are LGHNA and YSLEER. This chain's CDR3 is CASSQDQRGVSTDTQYF. The CDR3, as DNA: TGCGCCAGCAGCCAAGATCAACGGGGAGTTAGCACAGATACGCAGTATTTT.

The chain combines TRBV11-2 with TRBJ2-7; weak D call: TRBD2 (6 bases). V lost 4 bases and J 0 bases, leaving 13 bases between the germline ends. CDR1 SGHAT and CDR2 FQNNGV come from the germline V gene. The CDR3 totals 15 residues. The CDR3 nucleotides read TGTGCCAGCAGCTCAAGGGACTCCCTCTCCTACGAGCAGTACTTC. Its protein is CASSSRDSLSYEQYF. The full variable domain, completed using reference TRBV11-2 and TRBJ2-7, is EAGVAQSPRYKIIEKRQSVAFWCNPISGHATLYWYQQILGQGPKLLIQFQNNGVVDDSQLPKDRFSAERLKGVDSTLKIQPAKLEDSAVYLCASSSRDSLSYEQYFGPGTRLTVT.

This clone has just a few counts. The chain has TRBV30 and TRBJ1-1, with TRBD1 as a possible D gene (6 bases). Trimming left V 4 bases short and J 11 bases short, with 14 bases between. Per germline, CDR1 GTSNPN and CDR2 SVGIG (reference sequence). The CDR3 is 11 residues long. CDR3 sequence: CAWIRGQQAFF. The CDR3 DNA reads TGTGCCTGGATCCGTGGACAGCAGGCTTTCTTT.

The gene calls are TRBV5-1 and TRBJ1-4; 9 nucleotides agree with TRBD1. J lost 4 bases, V lost 4 bases, and 17 bases had no gene match. This CDR3 region has 19 residues. Germline loops: CDR1 SGHRS, CDR2 YFSETQ. CDR3 sequence reads: CASSPEPPGQGVFNEKLFF. The CDR3 coding sequence is TGCGCCAGCAGCCCAGAACCTCCGGGACAGGGTGTCTTTAATGAAAAACTGTTTTTT.

CDR3 sequence reads: CASSQSLAGVYRYF. CDR3 nucleotides: TGTGCCAGCAGCCAAAGCCTAGCGGGAGTTTATCGGTACTTC. The V and J genes are TRBV4-2 and TRBJ2-7; TRBD2 matches at 10 bases. V shed 2 bases, J shed 12 bases, and the junction held 10 bases outside the gene matches. This CDR3 has 14 residues. The germline V gene encodes CDR1 LGHNA and CDR2 YNFKEQ.

A few counts support this clone. The genes are TRBV7-9 and TRBJ2-1, with D possibly TRBD2 on 6 matching bases. CDR1 SEHNR and CDR2 FQNEAQ come from the germline V gene (reference sequence). The CDR3 is 15 residues long. Trimming removed 4 bases at V and 6 bases at J, with 16 bases between. The CDR3 loop is CASSYGRGRSNEQFF. The CDR3 coding sequence is TGTGCCAGCAGCTACGGTCGAGGGAGGAGCAATGAGCAGTTCTTC.

The rearrangement links TRBV5-8 to TRBJ2-7, with 8 bases lining up with TRBD1. V dropped 4 bases and J dropped 4; count of bases not matched to a gene: 10. Germline CDR1 SGHTS, CDR2 YDEGEE. The CDR3 consists of 15 residues. CDR3 region: CASSRTGTGFYEQYF. DNA for the CDR3: TGTGCCAGCAGCCGCACCGGGACAGGCTTTTACGAGCAGTACTTC.

This rearrangement joins TRBV15 to TRBJ2-7, with TRBD2 matching over 12 bases. V gave up 4 bases and J gave up 6 bases; unmatched junction bases: 7. The germline gives CDR1 LNHNV, CDR2 YYDKDF (reference sequence). The CDR3 sequence is 15 residues long. Written as DNA, the CDR3 is TGTGCCACCAGCAAACTAGCGGGAGGAGGACGCGAGCAGTACTTC. Translation gives CATSKLAGGGREQYF. Full variable domain (remainder filled in from reference TRBV15 and TRBJ2-7): DAMVIQNPRYQVTQFGKPVTLSCSQTLNHNVMYWYQQKSSQAPKLLFHYYDKDFNNEADTPDNFQSRRPNTSFCFLDIRSPGLGDTAMYLCATSKLAGGGREQYFGPGTRLTVT.

The chain couples TRBV4-1 to TRBJ2-7, with 8 bases lining up with TRBD1. The CDR3 has 15 residues. Unmatched junction bases numbered 5, after V lost 1 base and J lost 3 bases. From germline, CDR1 is MGHRA and CDR2 YSYEKL. The CDR3 DNA sequence: TGCGCCAGCAGCCAAGGTGGACAGGGCAGCTACGAGCAGTACTTC. As protein: CASSQGGQGSYEQYF.

The gene calls are TRBV6-2 or TRBV6-3 and TRBJ2-5; D is ambiguous. There are 14 residues in the CDR3. The germline gives CDR1 MNHEY, CDR2 SVGEGT. Deletions cut 2 bases from V and 5 bases from J, with 12 bases between. The CDR3 DNA reads TGTGCCAGCAGTTACCGCGGCGCCAAGGAGACCCAGTACTTC. This encodes CASSYRGAKETQYF.

The chain links TRBV2 to TRBJ1-1; D call uncertain. Deletions cut 6 bases from V and 7 bases from J, with 15 bases between. In germline, CDR1 is SNHLY, CDR2 FYNNEI. The CDR3 is 13 residues long. CDR3 residues: CASRRREVGEAFF. CDR3 coding DNA: TGTGCCAGCAGGAGGAGGGAGGTCGGTGAAGCTTTCTTT.